The 20 T cell receptor beta chains given below trace back to one sample, sequenced in a study of blood T cell repertoires in COVID-19. Here immunoSEQ multiplex PCR was the method, and the copy in TCRdb shows in-frame clones only, minus some. The sample gives 150,000 to 180,000 clones, around 83% of which show up once; roughly 12% is in the top ten. Sequenced input: peripheral blood. The receptor set was obtained from a woman aged 60 to 75 with COVID-19, enrolled during active disease.

This chain connects TRBV18 to TRBJ2-5; 7 bases align to TRBD1. Germline V gene sequence: CDR1 KGHSH, CDR2 LQKENI. CDR3 length: 14 amino acids. The V segment lost 5 bases and the J segment 4 bases; nucleotides outside the gene matches: 7. The CDR3 DNA reads TGTGCCAGCTCAAGGGGGCAAGGGGGAGAGACCCAGTACTTC. Translating gives CASSRGQGGETQYF.

This chain joins TRBV3-1 (or the pseudogene TRBV3-2) and TRBJ2-3, with D possibly matching TRBD2 (5 bases). The germline V gene encodes CDR1 LGHDT and CDR2 YNNKEL (reference sequence). Trimming stripped 5 bases from V and 8 bases from J, with 11 bases between. This CDR3 contains 12 residues. The CDR3 nucleotides read TGTGCCAGCAGCACTAGACATACTACGCAGTATTTT. Amino acids: CASSTRHTTQYF.

The chain recombines TRBV7-9 with TRBJ1-1, with D perhaps TRBD1 (6 bases). Germline V gene lookup returns CDR1 SEHNR and CDR2 FQNEAQ (reference sequence). CDR3 length equals 13 residues. V was trimmed by 5 bases and J by 2 bases, leaving 9 bases between them. CDR3 loop: CASSKQGNTEAFF. CDR3 DNA sequence: TGTGCCAGCAGCAAACAGGGTAACACTGAAGCTTTCTTT.

The chain recombines TRBV18 with TRBJ1-3; no clear D. Germline-derived CDR1 and CDR2 are KGHSH and LQKENI. Trimming left V 0 bases short and J 0 bases short, with 6 bases between. The CDR3 length is 15 residues. CDR3 bases: TGTGCCAGCTCACCACCCGACACCTCTGGAAACACCATATATTTT. Translation gives CASSPPDTSGNTIYF.

The chain recombines TRBV5-4 with TRBJ2-3; 8 bases match TRBD2. V dropped 0 bases and J dropped 6; count of bases not matched to a gene: 3. The CDR3 totals 14 residues. Germline V CDR1 and CDR2: SGHNT, YYREEE (reference sequence). CDR3 sequence: CASSLGGGIDTQYF. CDR3 nucleotides: TGTGCCAGCAGCTTGGGCGGGGGGATCGATACGCAGTATTTT.

This clone is a singleton in its sample. The chain joins TRBV19 to TRBJ2-3; TRBD2 aligns across 10 bases. V shed 4 bases, J shed 6 bases, and the junction held 1 base outside the gene matches. CDR1 is LNHDA, CDR2 SQIVND, per germline (reference sequence). The CDR3 spans 13 residues. The CDR3 region has the DNA TGTGCCAGTAGTACGGGACTAGCGGATACGCAGTATTTT. This encodes CASSTGLADTQYF.

V is TRBV3-1 (or the pseudogene TRBV3-2) and J is TRBJ1-5, with D perhaps TRBD1 (5 bases). V was trimmed by 4 bases and J by 4 bases, leaving 14 bases between them. The CDR3 contains 15 residues. Germline V gene lookup returns CDR1 LGHDT and CDR2 YNNKEL (reference sequence). The CDR3 protein is CASSPRGGRNQPQHF. In nucleotides, the CDR3 is TGTGCCAGCAGCCCGCGGGGGGGAAGGAATCAGCCCCAGCATTTT.

The gene calls are TRBV7-9 and TRBJ1-1, with 8 bases identical to TRBD1. V was clipped by 8 bases and J by 3 bases; unmatched bases: 11. Germline V CDR1 and CDR2: SEHNR, FQNEAQ (reference sequence). The CDR3 spans 15 residues. The CDR3 DNA sequence: TGTGCCAGCTCGCGACAGGGGCCCCTCTACACTGAAGCTTTCTTT. Translating it yields CASSRQGPLYTEAFF.

The chain employs TRBV2 and TRBJ1-6; TRBD1 agrees at 7 bases. V trimming: 7 bases; J trimming: 6 bases; junction bases outside the gene matches: 6. Germline V gene lookup returns CDR1 SNHLY and CDR2 FYNNEI. The CDR3 loop spans 14 amino acids. CDR3 region: CASTPRQGNSPLHF. The CDR3 region has the DNA TGTGCCAGCACCCCTCGACAGGGTAATTCACCCCTCCACTTT.

This clone has only one observation. This chain joins TRBV6-5 and TRBJ1-4, with TRBD1 matching 9 bases. The CDR3 contains 14 residues. The junction had 5 bases not matched to a gene; V was cut back by 5 bases and J by 7 bases. From germline, CDR1 is MNHEY and CDR2 SVGAGI. This chain's CDR3 is CASSQTGGFEKLFF. In DNA, the CDR3 is TGTGCCAGCAGTCAAACAGGGGGCTTTGAAAAACTGTTTTTT.

The chain recombines TRBV7-2 with TRBJ1-1; a weak D match, TRBD1 (6 bases). The length of the CDR3 is 15 residues. CDR1 is SGHTA and CDR2 is FQGNSA in the germline V gene. The V and J ends lost 4 bases and 5 bases respectively, with 17 bases between them. The CDR3 spells CASSSIRGGFTEAFF. In nucleotides, the CDR3 is TGTGCCAGCAGCTCAATAAGAGGGGGATTTACTGAAGCTTTCTTT.

This clone showed up just a few times. The chain recombines TRBV3-1 (or the pseudogene TRBV3-2) with TRBJ2-3; 8 positions agree with TRBD2. Germline V gene sequence: CDR1 LGHDT, CDR2 YNNKEL (reference sequence). V shed 2 bases, J shed 5 bases, and the junction held 6 bases outside the gene matches. The CDR3 totals 15 residues. Written as DNA, the CDR3 is TGTGCCAGCAGCCAAAAGCGGGGGATGCAAGATACGCAGTATTTT. Protein: CASSQKRGMQDTQYF.

The CDR3 nucleotides are TGCGCCAGCAGCTTGGAAGGGGGACTAGCGGGAGGAACTAGCACAGATACGCAGTATTTT. It specifies CASSLEGGLAGGTSTDTQYF. V is TRBV5-1 and J is TRBJ2-3; 15 positions match TRBD2. The V gene end was trimmed by 0 bases and the J gene end by 0 bases; junction bases not matched to a gene: 8. From germline, CDR1 is SGHRS and CDR2 YFSETQ. The CDR3 is 20 residues long.

This clone was observed a single time. This chain joins TRBV28 and TRBJ2-2; D ambiguous. CDR3 length: 16 residues. CDR1 and CDR2 from the germline V gene are MDHEN and SYDVKM. V shed 11 bases and J shed 0 bases, with 19 bases lying between them. The CDR3 here is CADQLMTPTNTGELFF. The CDR3 bases are TGTGCCGACCAGTTAATGACTCCTACGAACACCGGGGAGCTGTTTTTT.

The V gene is TRBV18, the J gene TRBJ1-2, with TRBD1 matching over 10 bases. V was pared by 3 bases and J by 4 bases, with 11 bases of the junction left unmatched. The CDR3 sequence is 17 residues long. Germline CDR1 reads KGHSH; CDR2 reads LQKENI. CDR3 residues: CASSPRQGAHRGYGYTF. Here the CDR3 DNA reads TGTGCCAGCTCACCGCGACAGGGGGCCCATCGGGGCTATGGCTACACCTTC.

The chain employs TRBV18 and TRBJ1-2; 7 bases are shared with TRBD1. With V trimmed by 3 bases and J by 6 bases, 13 bases remained unmatched. Germline V gene data show CDR1 as KGHSH and CDR2 as LQKENI. The CDR3 sequence is 16 residues long. The CDR3, as DNA: TGTGCCAGCTCACCGAGGACAGGCGCCCAACCAAATGGCTACACCTTC. This gives the protein CASSPRTGAQPNGYTF.

The rearrangement joins TRBV6-5 to TRBJ2-3; TRBD1 matches 8 bases. This CDR3 has 15 amino acids. Germline V lookup: CDR1 MNHEY, CDR2 SVGAGI. V shed 4 bases and J 3 bases; nucleotides not matched to a gene: 6. This CDR3 reads CASSSPGGWTDTQYF. The DNA for the CDR3 is TGTGCCAGCAGTTCCCCAGGGGGCTGGACAGATACGCAGTATTTT.

This chain uses TRBV19 with TRBJ2-5; 9 bases agree with TRBD2. The CDR3 has 14 residues. Looked up from germline, CDR1 is LNHDA and CDR2 is SQIVND (reference sequence). The V gene end was trimmed by 8 bases and the J gene end by 3 bases; junction bases not matched to a gene: 7. As DNA, the CDR3 is TGTGCCAGTCGAAATAGCGGGGGAGAAGAGACCCAGTACTTC. This gives the protein CASRNSGGEETQYF.

This clone occurred a few times. The chain uses TRBV15 and TRBJ1-2, with 9 positions matching TRBD1. V was clipped by 8 bases and J by 4 bases; unmatched bases: 14. This CDR3 contains 16 residues. Germline V gives CDR1 LNHNV, CDR2 YYDKDF (reference sequence). The DNA of the CDR3 is TGTGCCACCTCCGGGACAGGGTTTCAGGAGCGCTATGGCTACACCTTC. Its translation: CATSGTGFQERYGYTF.

The chain recombines TRBV2 with TRBJ1-2; unclear D gene. From germline, CDR1 is SNHLY and CDR2 FYNNEI. The CDR3 spans 16 residues. Trimming removed 5 bases from V and 8 bases from J, with 24 bases in between. CDR3 protein: CASSIPGPPRGSGYTF. The CDR3 DNA sequence: TGTGCCAGCAGTATTCCCGGGCCCCCCCGGGGAAGCGGCTACACCTTC.